This TCR beta chain originates from a study of T cell changes during pregnancy in multiple sclerosis. Profiled with immunoSEQ multiplex PCR; TCRdb holds only in-frame clones, not every one. The sample has 40,000 to 55,000 clones, roughly 90% seen once. From germline, CDR1 is SNHLY and CDR2 FYNNEI. Trimming removed 6 bases at V and 6 bases at J, with 9 bases between. The CDR3 is made up of 12 amino acids. Sequences were derived from peripheral blood, sampled in the first trimester of pregnancy. The chain has TRBV2 and TRBJ2-1; TRBD1 might be the D (5 bases). This receptor was identified in a female donor in good health, enrolled as a control in a pregnancy study. DNA of the CDR3: TGTGCCAGCAGCGGCGACAGCAATGAGCAGTTCTTC. It translates to CASSGDSNEQFF.